This T cell receptor beta chain comes out of a study of blood T cell repertoires in COVID-19. Turning to the study itself: COVID-19 samples collected from the United States, Italy and Spain covered acute and convalescent phases.

Methods used by the authors: Estimation of nucleated cell counts relied on the amplification of reference gene primers. Method: immunoSEQ multiplex PCR; TCRdb's copy keeps in-frame clones and lacks some. The V and J calls and clone size were taken over from that table, and D and trimming were inferred from the DNA. The sample holds about 140,000 clones, around 80% seen once. This clone showed up just a few times. V trimming: 4 bases; J trimming: 7 bases; junction bases outside the gene matches: 5. Germline CDR1 reads SNHLY; CDR2 reads FYNNEI. The CDR3 has 15 residues. The rearrangement joins TRBV2 to TRBJ2-1; 12 nucleotides line up with TRBD2. The sequencing sample was made of peripheral blood. The clonotype comes from a man in his forties or fifties with acute or convalescent COVID-19. CDR3 sequence: CASSARLAGGNEQFF. CDR3 coding DNA: TGTGCCAGCAGTGCCCGGCTAGCGGGGGGGAATGAGCAGTTCTTC.